The sequence of this T cell receptor (beta chain) was determined in a study of T-cell reconstitution after alpha-beta-depleted transplantation in children. This clonotype was picked up a small number of times. The junction shows a germline mismatch at one end, possibly a read error. Researchers prepared the TCRbeta library using unique molecular identifiers, the study reports. Via MiXCR, TCRdb re-called the PCR reads, giving one row per CDR3 protein. The sample includes some 490,000 distinct CDR3 sequences, about 12% of them seen just once. This clonotype was sampled from a human donor who donated a stem cell graft to a child with combined immunodeficiency. Sequences were derived from PBMCs from the stem cell graft donor, sampled from the stem cell graft.

CDR3 in DNA: TGCAGTGCTAGAGGTCTCGACTCTGGAGCCAACGTCCTGACTTTC. Translating gives CSARGLDSGANVLTF. The chain carries TRBV20-1 and TRBJ2-6; D is unclear. This CDR3 region has 15 residues. The germline V gene encodes CDR1 DFQATT and CDR2 SNEGSKA (reference sequence).